This is a list of T cell receptor beta chains from one sample in a study of T cell responses to AZD1222 COVID-19 vaccine. The protocol was immunoSEQ multiplex PCR, while the TCRdb copy is restricted to in-frame clones and leaves out a portion. The sample yields about 150,000 clones, 75% to 95% seen once. Here the sequenced sample was peripheral blood, taken on day 0 of AZD1222 vaccination. The receptors were sampled from an adult in good health. The CDR3 runs from the conserved cysteine through the conserved F or W. A D gene is named only where the DNA matches it firmly. The size entry is marked missing in some rows and otherwise reads once, few, many or a size class.

clone_size: .
d_call: TRBD2
v_call: TRBV28
j_call: TRBJ2-3
cdr3_aa: CASSLSQVAGATQYF
cdr3_nt: TGTGCCAGCAGTTTATCCCAGGTAGCGGGCGCTACGCAGTATTTT

clone_size: once
d_call: .
v_call: TRBV5-1
j_call: TRBJ2-1
cdr3_aa: CASSLPGPYNEQFF
cdr3_nt: TGCGCCAGCAGCTTGCCAGGGCCCTACAATGAGCAGTTCTTC

clone_size: .
d_call: .
v_call: TRBV4-2
j_call: TRBJ2-7
cdr3_aa: CASSQVAEQAIYEQYF
cdr3_nt: TGTGCCAGCAGCCAAGTTGCGGAGCAGGCTATCTACGAGCAGTACTTC

clone_size: .
d_call: .
v_call: TRBV5-1
j_call: TRBJ2-7
cdr3_aa: CASSWGKGSNSYEQYF
cdr3_nt: TGCGCCAGCAGCTGGGGGAAGGGCTCTAATTCCTACGAGCAGTACTTC

clone_size: .
d_call: .
v_call: TRBV24-1
j_call: TRBJ1-6
cdr3_aa: CATSDSNNSPLHF
cdr3_nt: TGTGCCACCAGTGACTCTAATAATTCACCCCTCCACTTT

clone_size: .
d_call: .
v_call: TRBV28
j_call: TRBJ1-4
cdr3_aa: CASSFAFGERQEKLFF
cdr3_nt: TGTGCCAGCAGTTTTGCATTCGGAGAGCGTCAGGAAAAACTGTTTTTT

clone_size: .
d_call: .
v_call: TRBV27
j_call: TRBJ1-2
cdr3_aa: CASSLMSQAQGYTF
cdr3_nt: TGTGCCAGCAGTTTAATGTCCCAGGCTCAAGGCTACACCTTC

clone_size: .
d_call: TRBD1
v_call: TRBV5-4
j_call: TRBJ1-1
cdr3_aa: CASSLGQGLEAFF
cdr3_nt: TGTGCCAGCAGCTTGGGACAGGGGCTTGAAGCTTTCTTT

clone_size: .
d_call: TRBD1
v_call: TRBV2
j_call: TRBJ1-2
cdr3_aa: CASSESPGGQDGYTF
cdr3_nt: TGTGCCAGCAGTGAAAGTCCAGGGGGGCAAGATGGCTACACCTTC

clone_size: .
d_call: .
v_call: TRBV4-2
j_call: TRBJ2-7
cdr3_aa: CASSQDPTDEQYF
cdr3_nt: TGTGCCAGCAGCCAAGACCCAACTGACGAGCAGTACTTC

clone_size: .
d_call: TRBD2
v_call: TRBV15
j_call: TRBJ2-5
cdr3_aa: CATSRGELAGVGETQYF
cdr3_nt: TGTGCCACCAGCAGAGGTGAACTAGCGGGGGTGGGAGAGACCCAGTACTTC

clone_size: .
d_call: TRBD1
v_call: TRBV11-3
j_call: TRBJ1-2
cdr3_aa: CASSSWTGGDGYTF
cdr3_nt: TGTGCCAGCAGCTCCTGGACAGGGGGCGATGGCTACACCTTC

clone_size: .
d_call: TRBD1
v_call: TRBV27
j_call: TRBJ1-2
cdr3_aa: CASSFQGAHGYGYTF
cdr3_nt: TGTGCCAGCAGTTTCCAGGGGGCGCATGGCTATGGCTACACCTTC

clone_size: .
d_call: TRBD2
v_call: TRBV6-2/TRBV6-3
j_call: TRBJ2-1
cdr3_aa: CASSYMAGGRNEQFF
cdr3_nt: TGTGCCAGCAGTTACATGGCGGGGGGGCGTAATGAGCAGTTCTTC

clone_size: .
d_call: TRBD1
v_call: TRBV2
j_call: TRBJ1-4
cdr3_aa: CASRRQGTNEKLFF
cdr3_nt: TGTGCCAGCAGGAGACAGGGGACAAATGAAAAACTGTTTTTT

clone_size: .
d_call: .
v_call: TRBV3-1/TRBV3-2
j_call: TRBJ1-6
cdr3_aa: CASSQVLGAGSPLHF
cdr3_nt: TGTGCCAGCAGCCAAGTTTTGGGGGCCGGGTCACCCCTCCACTTT

clone_size: .
d_call: TRBD1
v_call: TRBV7-8
j_call: TRBJ1-2
cdr3_aa: CASSPPQGAHGYTF
cdr3_nt: TGTGCCAGCAGCCCTCCACAGGGGGCCCATGGCTACACCTTC

clone_size: .
d_call: TRBD1
v_call: TRBV7-9
j_call: TRBJ1-5
cdr3_aa: CASSTGGSNQPQHF
cdr3_nt: TGTGCCAGCAGTACAGGGGGAAGCAATCAGCCCCAGCATTTT

clone_size: few
d_call: .
v_call: TRBV28
j_call: TRBJ1-2
cdr3_aa: CASSPTGRGDGYTF
cdr3_nt: TGTGCCAGCAGTCCCACGGGCCGGGGGGATGGCTACACCTTC

clone_size: .
d_call: .
v_call: TRBV18
j_call: TRBJ2-1
cdr3_aa: CASSPGASPIYNEQFF
cdr3_nt: TGTGCCAGCTCACCCGGCGCTTCCCCGATCTACAATGAGCAGTTCTTC

clone_size: .
d_call: TRBD2
v_call: TRBV5-1
j_call: TRBJ2-1
cdr3_aa: CASSGFSGGPENEQFF
cdr3_nt: TGCGCCAGCAGCGGTTTTAGCGGGGGTCCTGAGAATGAGCAGTTCTTC

clone_size: .
d_call: .
v_call: TRBV5-1
j_call: TRBJ1-4
cdr3_aa: CASSPGAVGGTNEKLFF
cdr3_nt: TGCGCCAGCAGCCCGGGAGCGGTCGGGGGCACTAATGAAAAACTGTTTTTT

clone_size: .
d_call: .
v_call: TRBV11-2
j_call: TRBJ1-3
cdr3_aa: CASSLANLGNTIYF
cdr3_nt: TGTGCCAGCAGCTTAGCCAACCTCGGAAACACCATATATTTT

clone_size: .
d_call: .
v_call: TRBV7-9
j_call: TRBJ2-3
cdr3_aa: CASSLRETDTQYF
cdr3_nt: TGTGCCAGCAGCCTCCGGGAGACAGATACGCAGTATTTT

clone_size: .
d_call: .
v_call: TRBV29-1
j_call: TRBJ1-1
cdr3_aa: CSPALQVDTEAFF
cdr3_nt: TGCAGCCCCGCGTTACAGGTAGACACTGAAGCTTTCTTT

clone_size: .
d_call: .
v_call: TRBV5-1
j_call: TRBJ1-3
cdr3_aa: CASSLYPQGGNTIYF
cdr3_nt: TGCGCCAGCAGCTTGTATCCACAGGGTGGAAACACCATATATTTT

clone_size: .
d_call: .
v_call: TRBV24-1
j_call: TRBJ2-1
cdr3_aa: CATSDPEWNPYNEQFF
cdr3_nt: TGTGCCACCAGTGATCCCGAATGGAACCCCTACAATGAGCAGTTCTTC

clone_size: .
d_call: .
v_call: TRBV19
j_call: TRBJ1-6
cdr3_aa: CASSITGIRTNSPLHF
cdr3_nt: TGTGCCAGTAGTATAACCGGGATTAGAACTAATTCACCCCTCCACTTT

clone_size: .
d_call: .
v_call: TRBV25-1
j_call: TRBJ2-7
cdr3_aa: CASSARGFYYEQYF
cdr3_nt: TGTGCCAGCAGTGCCCGGGGTTTTTACTACGAGCAGTACTTC

clone_size: .
d_call: .
v_call: TRBV11-3
j_call: TRBJ2-3
cdr3_aa: CASSPRKGGGTDTQYF
cdr3_nt: TGTGCCAGCAGCCCCCGGAAGGGGGGAGGCACAGATACGCAGTATTTT

clone_size: .
d_call: TRBD1
v_call: TRBV5-1
j_call: TRBJ2-2
cdr3_aa: CASSPGTETGELFF
cdr3_nt: TGCGCCAGCAGCCCAGGGACAGAGACCGGGGAGCTGTTTTTT

clone_size: .
d_call: TRBD2
v_call: TRBV19
j_call: TRBJ2-5
cdr3_aa: CASSIRGLAGKETQYF
cdr3_nt: TGTGCCAGTAGTATCCGAGGACTAGCGGGGAAAGAGACCCAGTACTTC

clone_size: .
d_call: .
v_call: TRBV29-1
j_call: TRBJ1-2
cdr3_aa: CSVEDGGVGPDPNYGYTF
cdr3_nt: TGCAGCGTTGAAGATGGAGGGGTTGGGCCAGACCCTAACTATGGCTACACCTTC

clone_size: .
d_call: .
v_call: TRBV10-3
j_call: TRBJ1-1
cdr3_aa: CAISEWEAPNTEAFF
cdr3_nt: TGTGCCATCAGTGAGTGGGAGGCCCCGAACACTGAAGCTTTCTTT

clone_size: .
d_call: TRBD1
v_call: TRBV11-2
j_call: TRBJ2-7
cdr3_aa: CASSFRDRDLEQYF
cdr3_nt: TGTGCCAGCAGCTTCCGGGACAGGGATCTCGAGCAGTACTTC

clone_size: .
d_call: TRBD2
v_call: TRBV6-5
j_call: TRBJ2-7
cdr3_aa: CASRERGPSYEQYF
cdr3_nt: TGTGCCAGCAGAGAGCGGGGGCCCTCCTACGAGCAGTACTTC

clone_size: .
d_call: .
v_call: TRBV6-5
j_call: TRBJ1-2
cdr3_aa: CASRSTVRLGYTF
cdr3_nt: TGTGCCAGCAGATCAACAGTCAGGCTCGGCTACACCTTC

clone_size: .
d_call: .
v_call: TRBV20-1
j_call: TRBJ2-5
cdr3_aa: CSAEASETQYF
cdr3_nt: TGCAGTGCTGAAGCCTCAGAGACCCAGTACTTC

clone_size: once
d_call: .
v_call: TRBV23-1
j_call: TRBJ1-1
cdr3_aa: CANPGRDPNTEAFF
cdr3_nt: TGCGCCAACCCAGGGAGGGACCCGAACACTGAAGCTTTCTTT

clone_size: .
d_call: .
v_call: TRBV11-2
j_call: TRBJ1-5
cdr3_aa: CASSLAAGGNQPQHF
cdr3_nt: TGTGCCAGCAGCTTAGCAGCAGGGGGCAATCAGCCCCAGCATTTT

clone_size: .
d_call: TRBD2
v_call: TRBV7-6
j_call: TRBJ2-7
cdr3_aa: CASSLARLAGGSYEQYF
cdr3_nt: TGTGCCAGCAGCTTAGCCCGGCTAGCGGGGGGATCCTACGAGCAGTACTTC